This is a list of T cell receptor beta chains from one sample in a study of cytomegalovirus exposure and HLA in healthy donors. Data came from immunoSEQ multiplex PCR; TCRdb stores just in-frame clones and leaves some out. The sample lists fewer than 130,000 clones, around 85% seen once, with about 1.8% in the top ten. The sequenced sample was PBMCs. The receptor source for this set is a man aged 40-55 years in good health and CMV-seronegative. Both conserved end residues are part of each CDR3. D genes are given only for firm matches. The size field is filled for only some rows; it gives once, few, many or a size class.

TGTGCCAGCAGTTACAGCGCCGTCCAAAGGTCTGGCTACACCTTC CASSYSAVQRSGYTF TRBJ1-2 NA TRBV6-5 NA
TGTGCCAGCAGCTTAGCACCAGGGCCCACAGATACGCAGTATTTT CASSLAPGPTDTQYF TRBJ2-3 NA TRBV13 NA
TGTGCCAGCAGTTACCAACAGAAATTTAACACCGGGGAGCTGTTTTTT CASSYQQKFNTGELFF TRBJ2-2 NA TRBV6-5 NA
TGTGCCAGTGTGCACAGGACGGACACTGAAGCTTTCTTT CASVHRTDTEAFF TRBJ1-1 NA TRBV19 NA
TGTGCCAGCAGCTTGGGACACCTGAACACTGAAGCTTTCTTT CASSLGHLNTEAFF TRBJ1-1 NA TRBV5-4 NA
TGTGCCAGCAGTTTAGGACTAGCGGGTACCTACGAGCAGTACTTC CASSLGLAGTYEQYF TRBJ2-7 TRBD2 TRBV28 NA
TGTGCCAGCAGCTTAGGGGGGGCCGGGGAGCTGTTTTTT CASSLGGAGELFF TRBJ2-2 NA TRBV7-2 NA
TGTGCCACGTCGAGGGAAAAACTGTTTTTT CATSREKLFF TRBJ1-4 NA TRBV28 NA
TGTGCCAGCAGCTTAGATTCAGGGGAGTACGAGCAGTACTTC CASSLDSGEYEQYF TRBJ2-7 NA TRBV7-2 few
TGCAGCGCCCGACAGAACAATGAGCAGTTCTTC CSARQNNEQFF TRBJ2-1 NA TRBV29-1 few
TGTGCCAGCAGCGTAACCCAGGGGGCAGGCCGAAGCACAGATACGCAGTATTTT CASSVTQGAGRSTDTQYF TRBJ2-3 TRBD1 TRBV9 few
TGTGCCAGCAGTTTAAGGCAGACGGGTGGAAATTCACCCCTCCACTTT CASSLRQTGGNSPLHF TRBJ1-6 NA TRBV27 NA
TGTGCCAGCAGCTTATACCGGGGTGATAAGGCTAACTATGGCTACACCTTC CASSLYRGDKANYGYTF TRBJ1-2 NA TRBV13 NA